This record concerns one T cell receptor beta chain sequence. Random hexamers primed reverse transcription of 0.5 to 1 ug RNA. TCRdb recomputed calls from the immunoSEQ multiplex PCR reads with MiXCR, one row per CDR3 protein. Of approximately 300,000 distinct CDR3 sequences in the sample, 85% were seen once. V lost 0 bases, J lost 0 bases, and 12 bases lay in between. The CDR3 covers 16 residues. Germline V gene data show CDR1 as MNHEY and CDR2 as SVGEGT. This sample is drawn from a study of CD8 T cells in Susac syndrome. The chain uses TRBV6-2 or TRBV6-3 and TRBJ2-7, with a possible D match to TRBD2 (6 bases). The sequence was obtained from a human donor with multiple sclerosis. Sequencing input: CD8+ T cells from PBMCs. This CDR3 is CASSYSRDFSSYEQYF. The CDR3 DNA reads as TGTGCCAGCAGTTACTCCCGGGACTTCTCCTCCTACGAGCAGTACTTC.